The rows below give T cell receptor beta chains drawn from one sample of a study of CD8 T cells in Susac syndrome. MiXCR, applied by TCRdb to the immunoSEQ multiplex PCR reads, yields one record per CDR3 protein. The table lists about 140,000 distinct CDR3 sequences, 90% to 95% of them singletons. The sample was CD4+ T cells from PBMCs. The origin of the receptors is a human donor with multiple sclerosis. CDR3s include the opening cysteine and the closing phenylalanine or tryptophan. D genes are given only for firm matches. The size entry is marked missing in some rows and otherwise reads once, few, many or a size class.

D	V	J	size	DNA	CDR3
TRBD2	TRBV24-1	TRBJ2-3	.	TGTGCCACTCAGGGACTAGCGGGGGTGAGCACAGATACGCAGTATTTT	CATQGLAGVSTDTQYF
.	TRBV5-4	TRBJ2-5	.	TGTGCCAGCAGGAAAGTCATTGGAGAGACCCAGTACTTC	CASRKVIGETQYF
.	TRBV5-4	TRBJ2-3	once	TGTGCCAGCAGCTTGGGGGGCCCAGCTAGCACAGATACGCAGTATTTT	CASSLGGPASTDTQYF
TRBD2	TRBV7-3	TRBJ2-1	.	TGTGTCAGCAGCCGAGGACTAGCTTACAATGAGCAGTTCTTC	CVSSRGLAYNEQFF
TRBD2	TRBV5-1	TRBJ2-7	.	TGCGCCAGCAGCTTAGCGACTAGCGGGAAACCCTACGAGCAGTACTTC	CASSLATSGKPYEQYF
.	TRBV7-3	TRBJ1-1	.	TGTGCCAGCAGCTTAAAAGCCCAGGGAAGGAACACTGAAGCTTTCTTT	CASSLKAQGRNTEAFF
.	TRBV23-1	TRBJ1-1	.	TGCGCCAGCAGTCAATCGGGAGACTGGGACACTGAAGCTTTCTTT	CASSQSGDWDTEAFF
TRBD2	TRBV7-9	TRBJ2-1	.	TGTGCCAGCCTACTGGGACTAGGGAACAATGAGCAGTTCTTC	CASLLGLGNNEQFF
.	TRBV4-2	TRBJ2-1	.	TGTGCCAGCAGCCAAGAGTTGGGGCGGGCCCTCGGCAATGAGCAGTTCTTC	CASSQELGRALGNEQFF
.	TRBV27	TRBJ2-7	few	TGTGCCAGCAGTCCGACTAGAATCTCCTACGAGCAGTACTTC	CASSPTRISYEQYF
TRBD2	TRBV20-1	TRBJ2-3	.	TGCAGTGCTAGTGCACTAGCGGGGATAGCGGATACGCAGTATTTT	CSASALAGIADTQYF
.	TRBV9	TRBJ2-1	.	TGTGCCAGCAGCACATCTGGGACCGCCTCGGGTGAGCAGTTCTTC	CASSTSGTASGEQFF
.	TRBV20-1	TRBJ2-5	.	TGCAGTGCTAGGGGAACGAGCCAAGAGACCCAGTACTTC	CSARGTSQETQYF
TRBD1	TRBV20-1	TRBJ1-1	.	TGCAGTGCTGAGACAGGGTTGGCCACTGAAGCTTTCTTT	CSAETGLATEAFF
.	TRBV29-1	TRBJ2-7	once	TGCAGCGTTGAAGTCTACCCAGGGACGGGGGATTCCTACGAGCAGTACTTC	CSVEVYPGTGDSYEQYF
.	TRBV30	TRBJ1-2	.	TGTGCCTGGAGTCCACGCAGGTCCCCGAGCAACTATGGCTACACCTTC	CAWSPRRSPSNYGYTF
.	TRBV3-1	TRBJ2-5	.	TGTGCCAGCAGCCAACGGGCCAGAACCACGTGGGAGACCCAGTACTTC	CASSQRARTTWETQYF
.	TRBV25-1	TRBJ2-1	.	TGTGCCAGCAGTGATATCGGGAGTCCTGAGCAGTTCTTC	CASSDIGSPEQFF
.	TRBV20-1	TRBJ1-1	.	TGCAGTGCTAGAGCAACGGAAAAATTAACGGGGGACACTGAAGCTTTCTTT	CSARATEKLTGDTEAFF
.	TRBV14	TRBJ2-1	.	TGTGCCAGCAGCCAATTCTATGAGCAGTTCTTC	CASSQFYEQFF
.	TRBV4-3	TRBJ2-3	.	TGCGCCAGCAGCCACACAGTGAGCGAAGGAGATACGCAGTATTTT	CASSHTVSEGDTQYF
TRBD1	TRBV19	TRBJ2-7	.	TGTGCCAGTAGTACGGTCGGGACAGGGGGCTACGAGCAGTACTTC	CASSTVGTGGYEQYF
TRBD2	TRBV7-9	TRBJ2-1	.	TGTGCCAGCAGCCCTGCGACTAGCGGGCACTACAATGAGCAGTTCTTC	CASSPATSGHYNEQFF
.	TRBV12-3/TRBV12-4	TRBJ2-3	.	TGTGCCAGCAGTTTACAGGGAACCACCACAGATACGCAGTATTTT	CASSLQGTTTDTQYF
.	TRBV6-5	TRBJ1-2	.	TGTGCCAGCAGTATGACAGATAACTATGGCTACACCTTC	CASSMTDNYGYTF
TRBD1	TRBV28	TRBJ2-4	.	TGTGCCAGCAGTTTAGTGGGACAGGGGGCCAAAAACATTCAGTACTTC	CASSLVGQGAKNIQYF
.	TRBV4-1	TRBJ1-4	.	TGCGCCAGCAGCCGAGAGATAGGGAGAGGTGAAAAACTGTTTTTT	CASSREIGRGEKLFF
.	TRBV24-1	TRBJ2-3	.	TGTGCCACCAGTGATAGGGCGGACGGGACCCCAGATACGCAGTATTTT	CATSDRADGTPDTQYF
.	TRBV20-1	TRBJ2-5	.	TGCAGTGCAGAACTCCAAGAGACCCAGTACTTC	CSAELQETQYF
.	TRBV2	TRBJ2-6	.	TGTGCCAGCAGTGAAAGGCAGGGGCCCTCTGGGGCCAACGTCCTGACTTTC	CASSERQGPSGANVLTF
.	TRBV12-5	TRBJ1-1	.	TGTGCTAGTGGTTTGATGTCGAACACTGAAGCTTTCTTT	CASGLMSNTEAFF
.	TRBV20-1	TRBJ2-5	.	TGCAGTGCTAGAGTGGATAGGGCGAGCTCGGCCCAGTACTTC	CSARVDRASSAQYF
.	TRBV7-2	TRBJ2-2	.	TGTGCCAGCAGCTACTACGACGGGACCGGGGAGCTGTTTTTT	CASSYYDGTGELFF
.	TRBV4-1	TRBJ1-4	.	TGCGCCAGCAGCCCCCCCGGATTTGCTAATGAAAAACTGTTTTTT	CASSPPGFANEKLFF
TRBD1	TRBV30	TRBJ2-7	.	TGTGCCACACCCGGACAGGGAGGCCCCTACGAGCAGTACTTC	CATPGQGGPYEQYF
TRBD1	TRBV27	TRBJ2-7	.	TGTGCCAGCAGTTTGACAGGGTACCACGAGCAGTACTTC	CASSLTGYHEQYF
TRBD1	TRBV24-1	TRBJ1-2	once	TGTGCCACCAGTGATCCGATCAGGGGGCAGGGCTATGGCTACACCTTC	CATSDPIRGQGYGYTF
.	TRBV2	TRBJ2-3	once	TGTGCCAGCTCCCGAGCTTTTACAGATACGCAGTATTTT	CASSRAFTDTQYF
.	TRBV29-1	TRBJ2-3	.	TGCAGCGTCCGAGCGGACACAGATACGCAGTATTTT	CSVRADTDTQYF
.	TRBV29-1	TRBJ2-7	.	TGCAGCTACAGTAGGCAGAGTCTACGGGAGCAGTACTTC	CSYSRQSLREQYF
.	TRBV29-1	TRBJ2-7	.	TGCAGCGTTGATAGTAGGGGCACTTCACCCTACGAGCAGTACTTC	CSVDSRGTSPYEQYF
.	TRBV5-1	TRBJ2-1	.	TGCGCCAGCAGTGAGGGTTACAATGAGCAGTTCTTC	CASSEGYNEQFF
TRBD2	TRBV3-1	TRBJ2-3	.	TGTGCCAGCAGCCAACTAGCGGGGGGTTTAGATACGCAGTATTTT	CASSQLAGGLDTQYF
TRBD1	TRBV20-1	TRBJ2-1	.	TGCAGTGCTCTAACGGACAGGGGGTATCGTCATGAGCAGTTCTTC	CSALTDRGYRHEQFF
.	TRBV27	TRBJ2-7	.	TGTGCCAGCAGTTTATCCGGCCATAGCTCCTACGAGCAGTACTTC	CASSLSGHSSYEQYF
.	TRBV4-3	TRBJ1-1	.	TGCGCCAGCAGCCAAGATCGGGGGGGGCTGGCTTTCTTT	CASSQDRGGLAFF
.	TRBV29-1	TRBJ2-7	few	TGCAGCGTTGAATCGGGGTACGAGCAGTACTTC	CSVESGYEQYF
.	TRBV29-1	TRBJ1-1	.	TGCAGCGTAGTCGTCGGGGTGAACACTGAAGCTTTCTTT	CSVVVGVNTEAFF
TRBD2	TRBV20-1	TRBJ2-3	.	TGCAGTGCTAGCGGACTAGCGGGAAATGTGGCAGATACGCAGTATTTT	CSASGLAGNVADTQYF
TRBD2	TRBV19	TRBJ2-5	.	TGTGCCAGTAGTATCCCGGGACTAGGGCAAAAGACCCAGTACTTC	CASSIPGLGQKTQYF
.	TRBV3-1	TRBJ2-1	.	TGTGCCAGCAGCCTCACCTCCAGCGGCTACAATGAGCAGTTCTTC	CASSLTSSGYNEQFF
.	TRBV29-1	TRBJ2-1	.	TGCAGCGTTGGGGGACTTGCATACAATGAGCAGTTCTTC	CSVGGLAYNEQFF